This T cell receptor (beta chain) came from a study of blood T cell repertoires in COVID-19. The CDR3 sequence is 14 residues long. Trimming stripped 0 bases from V and 4 bases from J, with 10 bases between. Germline assignment: CDR1 SGHKS and CDR2 YYEKEE (reference sequence). Clones were read by immunoSEQ multiplex PCR, and TCRdb kept only the in-frame ones, dropping some. This sample yields tens of thousands of clones, of which about four fifths are seen a single time; approximately 4% belongs to the top ten. Material: PBMCs or T cells enriched from blood (not recorded which). The TCR comes from a woman in her thirties or forties with acute COVID-19. J is TRBJ1-1 and V is TRBV5-5, with D possibly matching TRBD1 (6 bases). As DNA, the CDR3 is TGTGCCAGCAGCTTGGCGACAGGCCTCACTGAAGCTTTCTTT. Translation gives CASSLATGLTEAFF.